Below, 29 T cell receptor beta chains from the same sample are listed, as sequenced in a study of T cells in Graves' hyperthyroidism and ophthalmopathy. RNA transcripts provided the source from which TCR beta CDR3 regions were amplified. TCR CDR3 regions were first amplified by RT-PCR with HTBI primers. One entry per CDR3 protein, called by TCRdb with MiXCR from the multiplex PCR reads. The profile shows 400,000 to 450,000 distinct CDR3 sequences, roughly 15% of them singletons. Sequencing used blood. The receptors here all came from a man aged 18 to 30 with Graves' ophthalmopathy.

This clonotype was seen a handful of times. The chain has TRBV4-2 and TRBJ2-4; D is ambiguous. Germline CDR1 and CDR2: LGHNA and YNFKEQ. CDR3 size: 13 residues. Trimming cost V 0 bases and J 9 bases, with 9 bases left between them. The CDR3 region is CASSQDSSSIQYF. CDR3 nucleotides: TGTGCCAGCAGCCAAGATAGCAGTAGCATTCAGTACTTC.

The chain employs TRBV7-9 and TRBJ2-7, with 11 bases fitting TRBD1. The junction had 7 bases not matched to a gene; V was cut back by 5 bases and J by 7 bases. CDR1 SEHNR and CDR2 FQNEAQ come from the germline V gene (reference sequence). The CDR3 is 14 residues long. The CDR3 loop is CASSGGQGAREQYF. In nucleotides, the CDR3 is TGTGCCAGCAGCGGCGGACAGGGGGCGCGGGAGCAGTACTTC.

The sample holds many counts of this clonotype. The CDR3 is CASSPPDTRNYGYTF. CDR3 in DNA: TGTGCCAGCTCACCACCAGACACGAGAAACTATGGCTACACCTTC. The V and J genes are TRBV18 and TRBJ1-2, with unresolved D. The CDR3 loop spans 15 amino acids. V lost 0 bases to trimming and J lost 2 bases, with 10 bases between them. The germline V gene encodes CDR1 KGHSH and CDR2 LQKENI.

Points on this clonotype: A much larger clone lies a single base off, so this may be a read error. The chain has TRBV27 and TRBJ1-1; no firm D call. The CDR3 spans 14 residues. V was trimmed by 5 bases and J by 6 bases, leaving 16 bases between them. Germline CDR1 MNHEY, CDR2 SMNVEV (reference sequence). The CDR3 DNA sequence: TGTGCCAGCAGTAATCGGAGGTCCTCGGCTGAAGCTTTCTTT. It is translated as CASSNRRSSAEAFF.

About this clonotype: A much more abundant neighbour one base away suggests this may be a read error. Since no conserved phenylalanine or tryptophan closes the CDR3, a read error is the likely cause. This CDR3 is CASSPAAAYNEQFS. CDR3 nucleotides: TGTGCCAGCTCACCCGCCGCAGCGTACAATGAGCAGTTCTCC. The chain uses TRBV18 and TRBJ2-1, with unresolved D. Between the trimmed V and J ends, which lost 3 bases and 4 bases, there was a span of 10 bases. CDR1 and CDR2 (germline): KGHSH, LQKENI. This CDR3 spans 14 amino acids.

This clonotype was seen only a few times. V usage is TRBV5-1 and J usage is TRBJ2-5; the match to TRBD1 covers 9 bases. J lost 2 bases, V lost 4 bases, and 6 bases had no gene match. This CDR3 has 15 amino acids. CDR1 SGHRS and CDR2 YFSETQ come from the germline V gene. The CDR3: CASSTGTGYQETQYF. The CDR3 DNA follows: TGCGCCAGCAGCACCGGGACAGGGTATCAAGAGACCCAGTACTTC.

This clonotype has more than one count but fewer than ten. A read error is possible here, since a much larger clone lies one base away. The chain employs TRBV27 and TRBJ1-4; the D gene is possibly TRBD1 (5 bases). The germline gives CDR1 MNHEY, CDR2 SMNVEV (reference sequence). The CDR3 consists of 15 residues. Here the CDR3 reads CASSLSDSLNEKLLF. Here the CDR3 DNA reads TGTGCCAGCAGTTTATCTGACAGTCTCAATGAAAAACTGCTTTTT.

Ten or more counts support this clonotype. CDR3 residues: CASSQRPVSAGEQYF. The CDR3 DNA reads TGTGCCAGCAGCCAAAGACCCGTAAGTGCGGGAGAGCAGTACTTC. The rearrangement uses TRBV3-1 and TRBJ2-7; tentative D call: TRBD2 (6 bases). Germline V gives CDR1 LGHDT, CDR2 YNNKEL (reference sequence). V dropped 2 bases and J dropped 7 bases, with 18 bases sitting between them. This CDR3 region has 15 residues.

The sample holds a few counts of this clonotype. This sequence joins TRBV7-9 and TRBJ1-3; a weak D match, TRBD1 (6 bases). From germline, CDR1 is SEHNR and CDR2 FQNEAQ (reference sequence). Trimming left V 1 base short and J 7 bases short, with 14 bases between. The CDR3 length is 15 residues. The CDR3: CASSLDVGGPNTIYF. As DNA, the CDR3 is TGTGCCAGCAGCTTAGACGTAGGGGGTCCGAACACCATATATTTT.

The V gene is TRBV3-1, the J gene TRBJ2-1; D is possibly TRBD1 or TRBD2 (7 bases each). Looked up from germline, CDR1 is LGHDT and CDR2 is YNNKEL (reference sequence). V gave up 2 bases and J gave up 7 bases, with 24 bases separating them. The CDR3 runs to 18 residues. The CDR3: CASSQLGGVGGSANEQFF. CDR3 in DNA: TGTGCCAGCAGCCAACTAGGGGGCGTAGGCGGGAGTGCTAATGAGCAGTTCTTC.

This clonotype was picked up many times. The chain couples TRBV3-1 to TRBJ2-7, with D perhaps matching TRBD1 (5 bases). The germline V gene has CDR1 LGHDT and CDR2 YNNKEL (reference sequence). V gave up 3 bases and J gave up 2 bases, with 17 bases separating them. CDR3 length equals 16 residues. CDR3 residues: CASSQESRTQTYEQYF. The CDR3 DNA follows: TGTGCCAGCAGCCAGGAGTCTAGGACACAGACCTACGAGCAGTACTTC.

This clonotype has only a few counts. This clone may be a read error of a much larger clone one base away. The chain combines TRBV11-2 with TRBJ2-4; a possible D gene is TRBD1 (7 bases). Germline values: CDR1 SGHAT, CDR2 FQNNGV. This CDR3 is built from 16 residues. This CDR3 reads CACSLDLGGGWNIQYF. The CDR3 coding sequence is TGTGCCTGCAGCTTAGATCTTGGAGGGGGCTGGAACATTCAGTACTTC.

At least ten counts were recorded for this clonotype. This CDR3 is CASSDEGRQPQHF. DNA of the CDR3: TGTGCCAGCAGTGATGAGGGGAGACAGCCCCAGCATTTT. This chain joins TRBV2 and TRBJ1-5; TRBD1 might be the D (5 bases). CDR3 length: 13 residues. CDR1 and CDR2 (germline): SNHLY, FYNNEI. V lost 3 bases, J lost 7 bases, and 10 bases lay in between. The full variable domain, completed using reference TRBV2 and TRBJ1-5, is EPEVTQTPSHQVTQMGQEVILRCVPISNHLYFYWYRQILGQKVEFLVSFYNNEISEKSEIFDDQFSVERPDGSNFTLKIRSTKLEDSAMYFCASSDEGRQPQHFGDGTRLSIL.

This clonotype has at least ten counts. The rearrangement uses TRBV6-1 and TRBJ2-3; 7 positions agree with TRBD2. The ends lost 5 bases at V and 4 bases at J; junction bases unmatched: 12. Germline assignment: CDR1 MNHNS and CDR2 SASEGT. This CDR3 spans 16 amino acids. CDR3 nucleotide sequence: TGTGCCAGCAGTCTCGGTCCCCTGGGAGGGTCAGATACGCAGTATTTT. This codes for CASSLGPLGGSDTQYF.

This clonotype was observed many times. V usage is TRBV28 and J usage is TRBJ2-3; D gene unclear. V was clipped by 2 bases and J by 3 bases, with 12 bases between them. The CDR3 spans 15 residues. CDR1 and CDR2 (germline): MDHEN, SYDVKM. CDR3 amino acids: CASSLATGETDTQYF. CDR3 nucleotides: TGTGCCAGCAGTTTAGCAACTGGGGAAACAGATACGCAGTATTTT. Filled out from reference TRBV28 and TRBJ2-3, the complete variable domain reads DVKVTQSSRYLVKRTGEKVFLECVQDMDHENMFWYRQDPGLGLRLIYFSYDVKMKEKGDIPEGYSVSREKKERFSLILESASTNQTSMYLCASSLATGETDTQYFGPGTRLTVL.

This clonotype has a handful of counts. V usage is TRBV20-1 and J usage is TRBJ1-1; D perhaps matches TRBD1 (6 bases). This CDR3 is 14 amino acids long. Deletions cut 2 bases from V and 5 bases from J, with 15 bases between. Germline CDR1 is DFQATT and CDR2 is SNEGSKA (reference sequence). The chain's CDR3 is CSARSGGGATEAFF. Written as DNA, the CDR3 is TGCAGTGCTAGATCGGGGGGGGGGGCGACTGAAGCTTTCTTT.

V gene TRBV24-1 combines with J gene TRBJ2-1; 9 bases align to TRBD2. Unmatched junction bases numbered 8, after V lost 0 bases and J lost 9 bases. The CDR3 is 16 amino acids. CDR1 and CDR2 from the germline V gene are KGHDR and SFDVKD. The CDR3 DNA sequence: TGTGCCACCAGTGATTTGTTGCCTAGCGGGGAGGCTGAGCAGTTCTTC. Amino acid sequence: CATSDLLPSGEAEQFF.

This clonotype occurred a few times. CDR3 coding DNA: TGCGCCAGCAGTGATCGAGGACTAGCGGTTTTTGAGCAGTTCTTC. It encodes CASSDRGLAVFEQFF. V usage is TRBV10-1 and J usage is TRBJ2-1; 10 positions agree with TRBD2. The CDR3 spans 15 residues. Germline-derived CDR1 and CDR2 are WNHNN and SYGVQD (reference sequence). The J segment lost 9 bases and the V segment lost 3 bases, leaving 8 bases of the junction unmatched.

The sample holds many counts of this clonotype. The chain recombines TRBV7-9 with TRBJ2-3; 12 nucleotides agree with TRBD2. CDR1 is SEHNR, CDR2 FQNEAQ, per germline (reference sequence). The CDR3 has 17 amino acids. The J segment lost 2 bases and the V segment lost 4 bases, leaving 7 bases of the junction unmatched. CDR3 bases: TGTGCCAGCAGCTCTAAGGGACTAGCGGGTCCCACAGATACGCAGTATTTT. As protein: CASSSKGLAGPTDTQYF.

This clonotype has only a few counts. The J gene is TRBJ2-6, the V gene TRBV2; D call uncertain. The CDR3 consists of 14 residues. V was trimmed by 7 bases and J by 0 bases, leaving 7 bases between them. Germline V gives CDR1 SNHLY, CDR2 FYNNEI. As DNA, the CDR3 is TGTGCCAGCATGCTCGGCTCTGGGGCCAACGTCCTGACTTTC. It yields the protein CASMLGSGANVLTF. Full variable domain (missing parts from reference TRBV2 and TRBJ2-6): EPEVTQTPSHQVTQMGQEVILRCVPISNHLYFYWYRQILGQKVEFLVSFYNNEISEKSEIFDDQFSVERPDGSNFTLKIRSTKLEDSAMYFCASMLGSGANVLTFGAGSRLTVL.

This clonotype was seen ten or more times. The gene calls are TRBV30 and TRBJ2-5, with TRBD1 identical over 9 bases. Looked up from germline, CDR1 is GTSNPN and CDR2 is SVGIG (reference sequence). The CDR3 runs 15 residues. After removal of 0 bases from V and 6 bases from J, the junction contained 8 bases not matched to a gene. In DNA form, the CDR3 reads TGTGCCTGGAGTGTACCGGGACAGGGCGGAAAGACCCAGTACTTC. Protein: CAWSVPGQGGKTQYF.

This clonotype was observed many times. The gene calls are TRBV5-1 and TRBJ2-1; tentative D call: TRBD1 (5 bases). This CDR3 comprises 13 residues. V shed 0 bases and J shed 7 bases, with 8 bases lying between them. Germline assignment: CDR1 SGHRS and CDR2 YFSETQ. CDR3 sequence (DNA): TGCGCCAGCAGCTTGGGGCCAGGGAATGAGCAGTTCTTC. It codes for CASSLGPGNEQFF.

J is TRBJ2-5 and V is TRBV7-9; D might be TRBD1 or TRBD2, each matching 5 bases. This CDR3 is built from 14 residues. Germline CDR1 is SEHNR and CDR2 is FQNEAQ (reference sequence). Deletions cut 5 bases from V and 3 bases from J, with 13 bases between. Here the CDR3 DNA reads TGTGCCAGCAGCCTGGGACGGTTAAAAGAGACCCAGTACTTC. Translated, it gives CASSLGRLKETQYF.

The table lists this clonotype with many counts. The V and J genes are TRBV10-3 and TRBJ2-2; TRBD2 matches at 8 bases. Looked up from germline, CDR1 is ENHRY and CDR2 is SYGVKD. With 6 bases clipped from V and 0 bases from J, the junction kept 9 bases outside the gene matches. The CDR3 has 17 amino acids. The CDR3 DNA is TGTGCCATCAGGGGAGGAGCGGGGGCCGCGAACACCGGGGAGCTGTTTTTT. Translation gives CAIRGGAGAANTGELFF.

This clonotype was counted ten times or more. The chain employs TRBV18 and TRBJ2-6, with TRBD1 matching 8 bases. Germline V gene data show CDR1 as KGHSH and CDR2 as LQKENI. The CDR3 sequence is 15 residues long. The V gene end was trimmed by 6 bases and the J gene end by 4 bases; junction bases not matched to a gene: 5. As DNA, the CDR3 is TGTGCCAGCTCCCAGACAGGGGCGGGGGCCAACGTCCTGACTTTC. It is translated as CASSQTGAGANVLTF.

The V gene is TRBV24-1, the J gene TRBJ1-5; tentatively, D is TRBD1 (5 bases). Germline V gene data show CDR1 as KGHDR and CDR2 as SFDVKD. The CDR3 sequence is 16 residues long. Trimming stripped 10 bases from V and 0 bases from J, with 18 bases between. CDR3 nucleotide sequence: TGTGCCACGGCAGAGGGCCAGGGCCTTAGCAATCAGCCCCAGCATTTT. It is translated as CATAEGQGLSNQPQHF.

This clonotype was picked up many times. The V call is TRBV4-1, the J call TRBJ2-3; D is perhaps TRBD2 (6 bases). The CDR3 runs 16 residues. V was cut by 4 bases and J by 6 bases, with 20 bases left in between. Germline lookup yields CDR1 MGHRA and CDR2 YSYEKL. As DNA, the CDR3 is TGCGCCAGCAGCCCCCGGCCTGGACTACCTACCGATACGCAGTATTTT. It encodes CASSPRPGLPTDTQYF.

This clonotype was seen repeatedly, ten times or more. The V gene is TRBV6-1, the J gene TRBJ1-6, with 7 positions matching TRBD1. Trimming cost V 10 bases and J 9 bases; bases outside gene matches: 9. CDR1 MNHNS and CDR2 SASEGT come from the germline V gene. CDR3 length: 13 amino acids. CDR3 amino acids: CATTGTVGSPLHF. The CDR3 DNA is TGTGCCACCACTGGGACAGTCGGTTCACCCCTCCACTTT.

This clonotype was recorded many times. The chain employs TRBV12-3 or TRBV12-4 and TRBJ1-5; the D gene is possibly TRBD1 (5 bases). The CDR3 sequence is 13 residues long. V lost 6 bases to trimming and J lost 4 bases, with 10 bases between them. CDR3 sequence reads: CASSSGINQPQHF. CDR3 DNA sequence: TGTGCCAGCAGCTCAGGGATTAATCAGCCCCAGCATTTT.